This T cell receptor beta chain was retrieved from a study of T cells in Graves' hyperthyroidism and ophthalmopathy. Study-level information: Staff took peripheral blood when the initial diagnosis was made, before any treatment began.

Researchers took RNA transcripts and amplified the TCR beta CDR3 regions from them. When the TCR CDR3 underwent first-round RT-PCR, the HTBI primer set was used. TCRdb reprocessed the multiplex PCR reads via MiXCR and lists one record per CDR3 protein. The profile shows approximately 380,000 distinct CDR3 sequences, about a fifth of them singletons. It was uncontrolled infection, other autoimmune disease, pregnancy or lactation that excluded patients. The junction had 13 bases not matched to a gene; V was cut back by 5 bases and J by 1 base. CDR1 and CDR2 (germline): LNHDA, SQIVND (reference sequence). The CDR3 has 17 residues. This clonotype was recorded at least ten times. Its antigen is unknown. The study's findings and limits: Ophthalmopathy was identified by the model a median about 6.4 months ahead of onset. Peripheral blood also featured most of the thyroid clonotypes expanded above 0.001.

The sample consisted of blood. This sequence was found in a young man with Graves' ophthalmopathy. V and J are TRBV19 and TRBJ1-1; 7 bases align to TRBD1. The CDR3 nucleotides read TGTGCCAGTAGTTTCTCACCCAGGACAGGAACGAACACTGAAGCTTTCTTT. Protein product: CASSFSPRTGTNTEAFF.